The 10 T cell receptor beta chains given below trace back to one sample, sequenced in a study of Ad26.COV2.S vaccination and SARS-CoV-2 variants. TCRdb's copy holds only in-frame clones and misses some; the assay was immunoSEQ multiplex PCR. The table records roughly 460,000 clones, about 88% of them present only once. Treatment: around 19 received Ad26.COV2.S at low or high dose, single or two shots; about 5 received placebo; per-sample allocation not given. On day 63 after the first injection, vaccine and placebo recipients gave samples. Material: peripheral blood, obtained in a trial of Ad26.COV2.S vaccine versus placebo. These receptors all come from a person between 18 and 60 years old who received the Ad26.COV2.S COVID-19 vaccine or a placebo.

The V and J genes are TRBV16 and TRBJ2-2; 8 positions match TRBD1. Unmatched junction bases numbered 7, after V lost 2 bases and J lost 2 bases. The CDR3 contains 17 residues. In germline, CDR1 is KGHSY, CDR2 FQNENV. The CDR3 DNA reads as TGTGCCAGCAGCCAAGTAGACAGGGGCATCAACACCGGGGAGCTGTTTTTT. This translates into CASSQVDRGINTGELFF.

This sequence joins TRBV3-1 (or the pseudogene TRBV3-2) and TRBJ1-2; TRBD1 matches at 7 bases. The CDR3 sequence is 13 residues long. J lost 8 bases, V lost 1 base, and 4 bases had no gene match. CDR1 is LGHDT, CDR2 YNNKEL, per germline (reference sequence). The CDR3 loop reads CASSQGQGGGYTF. The CDR3 DNA sequence: TGTGCCAGCAGCCAAGGACAGGGCGGAGGCTACACCTTC.

CDR3 nucleotides: TGTGCCAGTAACGAGGAAACCACTGGGGCCAACGTCCTGACTTTC. It specifies CASNEETTGANVLTF. The chain has TRBV19 and TRBJ2-6, with no clear D. The ends were cut back, 7 bases at V and 2 bases at J, with 12 bases in the middle. The CDR3 totals 15 residues. Germline V CDR1 and CDR2: LNHDA, SQIVND (reference sequence).

The chain employs TRBV30 and TRBJ2-1, with 13 bases matching TRBD2. Germline assignment: CDR1 GTSNPN and CDR2 SVGIG (reference sequence). V was pared by 0 bases and J by 10 bases, with 6 bases of the junction left unmatched. The CDR3 has 15 amino acids. The CDR3: CAWSVSTSGRREQFF. CDR3 nucleotides: TGTGCCTGGAGTGTATCGACTAGCGGGAGGAGGGAGCAGTTCTTC.

The rearrangement uses TRBV7-2 and TRBJ2-6; 8 bases are shared with TRBD1. The CDR3 spans 19 residues. Germline CDR1 and CDR2: SGHTA and FQGNSA. Trimming removed 5 bases from V and 5 bases from J; junction bases left unmatched: 17. This CDR3 reads CASSPRPGRGRARANVLTF. The CDR3 DNA sequence: TGTGCCAGCAGCCCACGCCCCGGCAGGGGGCGAGCTCGGGCCAACGTCCTGACTTTC. Together with reference TRBV7-2 and TRBJ2-6, the CDR3 gives the full variable domain: GAGVSQSPSNKVTEKGKDVELRCDPISGHTALYWYRQSLGQGLEFLIYFQGNSAPDKSGLPSDRFSAERTGGSVSTLTIQRTQQEDSAVYLCASSPRPGRGRARANVLTFGAGSRLTVL.

The chain employs TRBV18 and TRBJ1-1; D is uncertain. V was trimmed by 6 bases and J by 1 base, leaving 12 bases between them. The CDR3 loop spans 14 amino acids. Per the germline V gene, CDR1 is KGHSH and CDR2 is LQKENI. CDR3 sequence reads: CASSLSPRNTEAFF. For the CDR3, the DNA is TGTGCCAGCTCGCTATCACCGCGGAACACTGAAGCTTTCTTT.

The gene calls are TRBV27 and TRBJ1-2; a weak D match, TRBD1 (6 bases). The CDR3 is 13 amino acids. CDR1 is MNHEY and CDR2 is SMNVEV in the germline V gene (reference sequence). V lost 5 bases, J lost 3 bases, and 10 bases lay in between. The CDR3, as DNA: TGTGCCAGCAGTCGGACAGCATACTATGGCTACACCTTC. Protein product: CASSRTAYYGYTF.

This clone was seen just once. The chain joins TRBV2 to TRBJ2-3; D perhaps matches TRBD2 (5 bases). V lost 3 bases and J lost 3, with 16 bases in between. Germline CDR1 is SNHLY and CDR2 is FYNNEI. The CDR3 spans 16 residues. CDR3 loop: CASSDLGVEATDTQYF. The CDR3 nucleotides read TGTGCCAGCAGTGACTTGGGAGTTGAAGCAACAGATACGCAGTATTTT.

The V gene is TRBV11-1, the J gene TRBJ1-1; D is unclear. The V end lost 3 bases, the J end lost 0 bases, and 8 bases lay between the germline ends. The length of the CDR3 is 14 residues. Looked up from germline, CDR1 is SGHAT and CDR2 is FQDESV (reference sequence). The CDR3 bases are TGTGCCAGCAGCTTTGGGAGCATGAACACTGAAGCTTTCTTT. Translation: CASSFGSMNTEAFF.

Note on this clone: The same CDR3 also results from other DNA sequences found in this sample. V is TRBV5-5 and J is TRBJ1-5, with D unresolved. The V gene lost 0 bases and the J gene lost 1 base, with 8 bases spanning the gap. There are 15 residues in the CDR3. Germline CDR1 SGHKS, CDR2 YYEKEE (reference sequence). CDR3 DNA: TGTGCCAGCAGCTTGGGGGGATGGAGCAATCAGCCCCAGCATTTT. It is translated as CASSLGGWSNQPQHF.